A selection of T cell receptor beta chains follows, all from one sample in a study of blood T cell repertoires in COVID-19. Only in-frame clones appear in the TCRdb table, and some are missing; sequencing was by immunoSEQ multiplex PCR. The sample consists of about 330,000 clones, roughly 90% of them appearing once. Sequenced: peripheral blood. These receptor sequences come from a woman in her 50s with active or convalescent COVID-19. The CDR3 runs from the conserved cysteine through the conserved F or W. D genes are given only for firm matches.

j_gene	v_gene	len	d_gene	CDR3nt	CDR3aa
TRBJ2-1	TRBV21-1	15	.	TGTGCCAGCGGTACAGGGTTAACCTCCTACAATGAGCAGTTCTTC	CASGTGLTSYNEQFF
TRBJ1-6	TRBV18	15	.	TGTGCCAGCTCACCTACGACCGTTCCGGGTTCACCCCTCCACTTT	CASSPTTVPGSPLHF
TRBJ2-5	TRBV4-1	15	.	TGCGCCAGCAGCCAAGTAGGGGGGGCCTGGGAGACCCAGTACTTC	CASSQVGGAWETQYF
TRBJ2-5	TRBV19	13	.	TGTGCCAGTAGTATCTCGTATCGGGAGACCCAGTACTTC	CASSISYRETQYF
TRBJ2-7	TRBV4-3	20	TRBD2	TGCGCCAGCAGCGACTCCCCTGCAGGTATAGCGGGAGGGCCTCCTTACGAGCAGTACTTC	CASSDSPAGIAGGPPYEQYF
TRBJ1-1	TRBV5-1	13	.	TGCGCCAGCAGCTCACTGTCCGTCGCTGAAGCTTTCTTT	CASSSLSVAEAFF
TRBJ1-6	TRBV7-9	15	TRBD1	TGTGCCAGCAGCTTAGAAACAGGGGGTAATTCACCCCTCCACTTT	CASSLETGGNSPLHF
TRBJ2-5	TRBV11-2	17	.	TGTGCCAGCAGCTTAGTACCCACAGGGTGGGCTCAAGAGACCCAGTACTTC	CASSLVPTGWAQETQYF
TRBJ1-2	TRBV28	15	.	TGTGCCAGCACCGCCGCACCCGGGGGTAACTATGGCTACACCTTC	CASTAAPGGNYGYTF
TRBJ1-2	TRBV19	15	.	TGTGCCAGTAGTATTTCGGACAGTTCTAACTATGGCTACACCTTC	CASSISDSSNYGYTF
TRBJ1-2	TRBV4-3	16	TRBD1	TGCGCCAGCAGCCAAGATACCACGGGACAGTCCTATGGCTACACCTTC	CASSQDTTGQSYGYTF
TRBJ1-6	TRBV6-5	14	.	TGTGCCAGCAGTTACGTACAGACGAATTCACCCCTCCACTTT	CASSYVQTNSPLHF
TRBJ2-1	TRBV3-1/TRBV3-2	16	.	TGTGCCAGCAGCCTCGTCGGACAGTTGGGTGGCAATGAGCAGTTCTTC	CASSLVGQLGGNEQFF
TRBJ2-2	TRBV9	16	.	TGTGCCAGCAGCCTTAGGAGCGCGGGTGACACCGGGGAGCTGTTTTTT	CASSLRSAGDTGELFF
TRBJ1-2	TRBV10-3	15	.	TGTGCCATCAGTGAGCCTAACAGCCCTCACTATGGCTACACCTTC	CAISEPNSPHYGYTF
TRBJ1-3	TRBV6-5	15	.	TGTGCCACCCACCGCTCCCGGCGGCCTGGAAACACCATATATTTT	CATHRSRRPGNTIYF
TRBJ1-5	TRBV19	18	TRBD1	TGTGCCAGTAGTATTGGGGTTCGGGGACAGGGGATAAAACAGCCCCAGCATTTT	CASSIGVRGQGIKQPQHF